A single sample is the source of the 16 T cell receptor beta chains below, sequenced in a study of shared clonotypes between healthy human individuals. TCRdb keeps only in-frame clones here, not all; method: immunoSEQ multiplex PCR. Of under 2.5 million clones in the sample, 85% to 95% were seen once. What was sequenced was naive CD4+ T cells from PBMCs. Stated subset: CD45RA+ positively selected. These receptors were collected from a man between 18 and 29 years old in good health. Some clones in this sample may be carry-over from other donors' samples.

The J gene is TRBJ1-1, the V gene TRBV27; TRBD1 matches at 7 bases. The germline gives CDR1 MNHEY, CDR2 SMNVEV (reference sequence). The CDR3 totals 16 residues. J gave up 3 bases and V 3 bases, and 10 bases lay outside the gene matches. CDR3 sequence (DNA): TGTGCCAGCAGTTTGTATGGGAGGGGGCAGTACACTGAAGCTTTCTTT. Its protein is CASSLYGRGQYTEAFF.

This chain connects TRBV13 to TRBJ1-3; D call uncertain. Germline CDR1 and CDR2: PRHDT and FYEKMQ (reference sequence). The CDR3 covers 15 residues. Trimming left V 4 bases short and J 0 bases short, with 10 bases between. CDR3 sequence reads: CASSYTASSGNTIYF. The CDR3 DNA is TGTGCCAGCAGCTACACAGCCAGCTCTGGAAACACCATATATTTT.

CDR3 DNA: TGTGCCAGCAGCTCTCTACCCGGGGAGCTGTTTTTT. Translated: CASSSLPGELFF. The J gene is TRBJ2-2, the V gene TRBV5-4, with unresolved D. Germline CDR1 is SGHNT and CDR2 is YYREEE (reference sequence). V was trimmed by 3 bases and J by 6 bases, leaving 6 bases between them. This CDR3 comprises 12 residues.

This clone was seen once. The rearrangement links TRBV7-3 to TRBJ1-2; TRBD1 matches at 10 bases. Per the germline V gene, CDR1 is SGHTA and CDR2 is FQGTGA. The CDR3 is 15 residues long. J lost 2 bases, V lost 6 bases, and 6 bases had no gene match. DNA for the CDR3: TGTGCCAGCAGTAGACCGGGACAGGGGAACTATGGCTACACCTTC. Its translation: CASSRPGQGNYGYTF.

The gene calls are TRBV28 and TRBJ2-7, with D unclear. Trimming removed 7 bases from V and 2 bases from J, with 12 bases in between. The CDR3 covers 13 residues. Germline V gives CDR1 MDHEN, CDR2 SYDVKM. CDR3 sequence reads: CASTGRATYEQYF. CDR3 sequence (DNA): TGTGCCAGCACCGGTCGGGCGACCTACGAGCAGTACTTC. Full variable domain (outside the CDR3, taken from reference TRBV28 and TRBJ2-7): DVKVTQSSRYLVKRTGEKVFLECVQDMDHENMFWYRQDPGLGLRLIYFSYDVKMKEKGDIPEGYSVSREKKERFSLILESASTNQTSMYLCASTGRATYEQYFGPGTRLTVT.

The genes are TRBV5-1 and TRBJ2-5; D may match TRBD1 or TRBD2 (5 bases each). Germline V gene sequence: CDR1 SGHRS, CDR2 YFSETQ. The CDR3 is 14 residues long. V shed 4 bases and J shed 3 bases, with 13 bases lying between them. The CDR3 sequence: CASSPGRGKETQYF. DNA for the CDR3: TGCGCCAGCAGCCCGGGACGGGGAAAAGAGACCCAGTACTTC.

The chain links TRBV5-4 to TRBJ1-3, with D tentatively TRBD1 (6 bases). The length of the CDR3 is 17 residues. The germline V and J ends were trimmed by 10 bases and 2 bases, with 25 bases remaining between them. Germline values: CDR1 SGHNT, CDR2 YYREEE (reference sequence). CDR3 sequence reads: CAYSEGRGLLAGNTIYF. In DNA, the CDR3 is TGTGCCTACAGTGAGGGCAGGGGCCTCTTAGCTGGAAACACCATATATTTT.

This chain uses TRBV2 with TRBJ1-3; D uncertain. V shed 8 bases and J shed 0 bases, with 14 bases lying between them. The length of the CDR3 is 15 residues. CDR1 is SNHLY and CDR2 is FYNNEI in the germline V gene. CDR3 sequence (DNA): TGTGCCAGCGGGCGGGCGCCCAGCTCTGGAAACACCATATATTTT. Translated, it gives CASGRAPSSGNTIYF.

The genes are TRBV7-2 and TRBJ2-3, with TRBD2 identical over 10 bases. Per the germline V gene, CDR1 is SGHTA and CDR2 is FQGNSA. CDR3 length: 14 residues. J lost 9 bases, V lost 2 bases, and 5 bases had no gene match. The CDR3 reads CASSLPLAGGTQYF. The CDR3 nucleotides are TGTGCCAGCAGCTTACCTTTAGCGGGAGGAACGCAGTATTTT.

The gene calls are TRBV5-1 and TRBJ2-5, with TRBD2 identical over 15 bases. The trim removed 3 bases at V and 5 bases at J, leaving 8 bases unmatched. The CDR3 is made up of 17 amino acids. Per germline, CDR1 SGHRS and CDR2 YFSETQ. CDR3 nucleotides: TGCGCCAGCAGCTCCGGGACTAGCGGGAGGATTGTGGAGACCCAGTACTTC. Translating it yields CASSSGTSGRIVETQYF.

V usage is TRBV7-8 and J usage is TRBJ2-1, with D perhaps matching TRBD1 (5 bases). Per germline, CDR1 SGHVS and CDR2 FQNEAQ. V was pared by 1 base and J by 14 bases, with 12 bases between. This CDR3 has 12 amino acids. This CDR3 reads CASSLDGREEFF. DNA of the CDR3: TGTGCCAGCAGCTTAGATGGCAGGGAAGAGTTCTTC.

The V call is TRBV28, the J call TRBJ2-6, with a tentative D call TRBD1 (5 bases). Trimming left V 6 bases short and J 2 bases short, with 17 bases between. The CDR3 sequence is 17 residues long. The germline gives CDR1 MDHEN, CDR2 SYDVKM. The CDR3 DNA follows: TGTGCCAGCAGGGCTCGACAGTTCGGTGCTGGGGCCAACGTCCTGACTTTC. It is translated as CASRARQFGAGANVLTF.

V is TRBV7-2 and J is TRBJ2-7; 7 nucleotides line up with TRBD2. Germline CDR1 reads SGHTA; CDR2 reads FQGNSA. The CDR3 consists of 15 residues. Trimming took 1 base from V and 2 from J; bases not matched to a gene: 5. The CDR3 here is CASSLVLASTYEQYF. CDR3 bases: TGTGCCAGCAGCTTAGTACTAGCGAGCACCTACGAGCAGTACTTC.

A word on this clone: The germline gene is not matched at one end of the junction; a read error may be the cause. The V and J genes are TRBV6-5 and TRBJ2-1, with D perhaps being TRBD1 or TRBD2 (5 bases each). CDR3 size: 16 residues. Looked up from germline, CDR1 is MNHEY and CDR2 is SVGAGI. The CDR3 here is CASRYLRSGRRGEQFF. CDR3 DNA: TGTGCCAGCAGGTACTTACGTTCGGGGAGAAGGGGTGAGCAGTTCTTC.

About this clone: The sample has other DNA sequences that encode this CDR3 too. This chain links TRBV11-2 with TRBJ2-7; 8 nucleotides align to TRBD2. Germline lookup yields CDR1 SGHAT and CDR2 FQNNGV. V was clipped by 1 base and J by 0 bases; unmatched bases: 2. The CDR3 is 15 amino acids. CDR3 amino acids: CASSLVAGSSYEQYF. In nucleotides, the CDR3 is TGTGCCAGCAGCTTAGTAGCGGGAAGCTCCTACGAGCAGTACTTC.

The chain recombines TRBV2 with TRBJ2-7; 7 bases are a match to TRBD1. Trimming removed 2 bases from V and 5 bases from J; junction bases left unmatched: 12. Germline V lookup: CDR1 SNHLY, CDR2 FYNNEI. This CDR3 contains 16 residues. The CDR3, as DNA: TGTGCCAGCAGTGAATTTGGGAGACAGGGATCCCACGAGCAGTACTTC. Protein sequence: CASSEFGRQGSHEQYF.